The next 21 T cell receptor beta chains were all read from a single sample in a study of T cells after yellow fever vaccination. TCRdb reanalysed the 5' RACE reads using MiXCR and keeps one entry per CDR3 protein. The repertoire holds 600,000 to 750,000 distinct CDR3 sequences, with 12% as singletons. This specimen consisted of PBMCs, obtained on the day of the yellow fever booster vaccination. The receptor source for this set is a man aged 25 to 40 who received the YFV17D yellow fever vaccine.

V usage is TRBV20-1 and J usage is TRBJ2-5; the D gene is possibly TRBD1 (6 bases). This CDR3 has 13 amino acids. V lost 3 bases to trimming and J lost 1 base, with 9 bases between them. Germline V gene data show CDR1 as DFQATT and CDR2 as SNEGSKA (reference sequence). CDR3 amino acids: CSASGQTQETQYF. CDR3 nucleotide sequence: TGCAGTGCTAGCGGACAGACCCAAGAGACCCAGTACTTC.

This chain connects TRBV10-3 to TRBJ2-3; D uncertain. Germline assignment: CDR1 ENHRY and CDR2 SYGVKD. V was cut by 4 bases and J by 4 bases, with 3 bases left in between. The CDR3 runs 11 residues. Here the CDR3 DNA reads TGTGCCATCAGTGGGGCAGATACGCAGTATTTT. This encodes CAISGADTQYF.

The rearrangement uses TRBV28 and TRBJ1-6; D ambiguous. Between the trimmed V and J ends, which lost 2 bases and 4 bases, there was a span of 6 bases. This CDR3 is built from 14 residues. From germline, CDR1 is MDHEN and CDR2 SYDVKM. The DNA for the CDR3 is TGTGCCAGCAGTTTAACGAGATATAATTCACCCCTCCACTTT. Its translation is CASSLTRYNSPLHF.

This clonotype occurred a few times. The chain joins TRBV19 to TRBJ2-7, with D possibly called TRBD1 or TRBD2 (6 bases each). CDR3 length: 18 residues. The V and J ends lost 2 bases and 2 bases respectively, with 22 bases between them. In germline, CDR1 is LNHDA, CDR2 SQIVND (reference sequence). CDR3 in amino acids: CASSIFSGGRQSPYEQYF. The CDR3 DNA sequence: TGTGCCAGTAGTATATTCTCTGGGGGGCGGCAGTCGCCCTACGAGCAGTACTTC.

This clonotype was observed at least ten times. The CDR3 sequence is CSARGFRGGSTEAFF. As DNA, the CDR3 is TGCAGTGCTAGGGGTTTCCGAGGTGGGAGCACTGAAGCTTTCTTT. The V gene is TRBV20-1, the J gene TRBJ1-1, with D unclear. The CDR3 totals 15 residues. Between the trimmed V and J ends, which lost 3 bases and 4 bases, there was a span of 18 bases. Germline CDR1 DFQATT, CDR2 SNEGSKA (reference sequence).

This clonotype occurred a few times. The genes are TRBV7-6 and TRBJ2-3; 14 nucleotides agree with TRBD2. This CDR3 is built from 16 residues. Germline CDR1 reads SGHVS; CDR2 reads FNYEAQ. V shed 3 bases and J 5 bases; nucleotides not matched to a gene: 4. CDR3 residues: CASSLGLAGVEDTQYF. The CDR3 bases are TGTGCCAGCAGCTTGGGACTAGCGGGAGTCGAAGATACGCAGTATTTT. Complete variable domain (other parts from reference TRBV7-6 and TRBJ2-3): GAGVSQSPRYKVTKRGQDVALRCDPISGHVSLYWYRQALGQGPEFLTYFNYEAQQDKSGLPNDRFSAERPEGSISTLTIQRTEQRDSAMYRCASSLGLAGVEDTQYFGPGTRLTVL.

The sample holds a few counts of this clonotype. The gene calls are TRBV7-2 and TRBJ2-2, with 13 bases fitting TRBD2. V shed 5 bases, J shed 2 bases, and the junction held 5 bases outside the gene matches. The CDR3 extends over 17 amino acids. CDR1 and CDR2 from the germline V gene are SGHTA and FQGNSA. For the CDR3, the DNA is TGTGCCAGCAGCCGACTAGCGGGAGGCCCAAACACCGGGGAGCTGTTTTTT. Its protein is CASSRLAGGPNTGELFF.

This clonotype was detected only a few times. The chain joins TRBV20-1 to TRBJ2-5; 10 bases fit TRBD1. The CDR3 is 16 amino acids. After removal of 1 base from V and 5 bases from J, the junction contained 10 bases not matched to a gene. In germline, CDR1 is DFQATT, CDR2 SNEGSKA (reference sequence). CDR3 residues: CSARGIWDRGRETQYF. In DNA form, the CDR3 reads TGCAGTGCTAGAGGGATCTGGGACAGGGGTCGCGAGACCCAGTACTTC.

This clonotype has only a few counts. The chain joins TRBV5-6 to TRBJ2-7, with D tentatively TRBD1 (5 bases). Deletions cut 2 bases from V and 0 bases from J, with 9 bases between. The CDR3 has 14 amino acids. Germline CDR1 SGHDT, CDR2 YYEEEE. The CDR3 coding sequence is TGTGCCAGCAGCTTCGACAGACACTCCTACGAGCAGTACTTC. It is translated as CASSFDRHSYEQYF. Supplemented by reference TRBV5-6 and TRBJ2-7, the full variable domain reads DAGVTQSPTHLIKTRGQQVTLRCSPKSGHDTVSWYQQALGQGPQFIFQYYEEEERQRGNFPDRFSGHQFPNYSSELNVNALLLGDSALYLCASSFDRHSYEQYFGPGTRLTVT.

V and J are TRBV25-1 and TRBJ1-6, with D possibly TRBD1 on 6 matching bases. The CDR3 is made up of 15 amino acids. Trimming shortened V by 6 bases and J by 0 bases, and 9 bases separated the two germline ends. Germline lookup yields CDR1 MGHDK and CDR2 SYGVNS. The CDR3 DNA sequence: TGTGCCAGCAGAGCAGGGGACTCCTATAATTCACCCCTCCACTTT. This encodes CASRAGDSYNSPLHF.

There are a few counts of this clonotype. V and J are TRBV5-5 and TRBJ2-1; TRBD2 matches at 11 bases. With 3 bases clipped from V and 0 bases from J, the junction kept 5 bases outside the gene matches. The CDR3 has 17 residues. Germline V gene data show CDR1 as SGHKS and CDR2 as YYEKEE (reference sequence). CDR3 sequence: CASSSPGLADSYNEQFF. The CDR3 bases are TGTGCCAGCAGCTCACCGGGACTAGCGGACTCCTACAATGAGCAGTTCTTC.

The V call is TRBV7-3, the J call TRBJ2-1, with TRBD2 matching 7 bases. Germline V gene data show CDR1 as SGHTA and CDR2 as FQGTGA. This CDR3 comprises 15 residues. The junction had 6 bases not matched to a gene; V was cut back by 5 bases and J by 2 bases. CDR3 residues: CASSQRESPYNEQFF. The CDR3 DNA reads as TGTGCCAGCAGCCAGCGGGAATCGCCCTACAATGAGCAGTTCTTC.

V is TRBV12-3 or TRBV12-4 and J is TRBJ2-1; D ambiguous. CDR3 size: 11 residues. With 5 bases removed from V and 12 bases from J, the gap between germline ends came to 11 bases. The DNA for the CDR3 is TGTGCCAGCAGTCCGACCCATGGGCAGTTCTTC. Translated, it gives CASSPTHGQFF.

V gene TRBV19 combines with J gene TRBJ2-1; TRBD2 matches 7 bases. This CDR3 comprises 15 residues. Germline values: CDR1 LNHDA, CDR2 SQIVND (reference sequence). The V gene end was trimmed by 8 bases and the J gene end by 9 bases; junction bases not matched to a gene: 16. DNA for the CDR3: TGTGCCAGTGCCTCACGGACTAGATCGGGCGCTGAGCAGTTCTTC. Residues: CASASRTRSGAEQFF.

This rearrangement joins TRBV6-2 or TRBV6-3 to TRBJ2-2; D is tentatively TRBD1 or TRBD2 (6 bases each). Germline CDR1 is MNHEY and CDR2 is SVGEGT. Trimming took 2 bases from V and 6 from J, leaving 16 bases between them. The CDR3 loop spans 16 amino acids. CDR3 nucleotide sequence: TGTGCCAGCAGTTACGGCAGGGGATCGGGGGCCGGGGAGCTGTTTTTT. It yields the protein CASSYGRGSGAGELFF.

The V and J genes are TRBV4-3 and TRBJ1-3; D not resolved. V was clipped by 0 bases and J by 3 bases, with 12 bases between them. Germline V gene sequence: CDR1 LGHNA, CDR2 YSLEER. CDR3 length equals 16 residues. The CDR3 loop is CASSQDLGGLGNTIYF. The CDR3 nucleotides read TGCGCCAGCAGCCAAGATCTAGGAGGGCTTGGAAACACCATATATTTT.

About this clonotype itself: The junction shows a germline mismatch at one end, possibly a read error. The chain combines TRBV5-1 with TRBJ2-3; D ambiguous. This CDR3 contains 14 residues. CDR1 is SGHRS and CDR2 is YFSETQ in the germline V gene. The CDR3 spells CASRLVALTDTQYF. The CDR3 region has the DNA TGCGCCAGCAGATTGGTAGCACTAACGGATACGCAGTATTTT.

This chain links TRBV5-1 with TRBJ2-5, with TRBD2 matching over 13 bases. V lost 2 bases and J lost 1; bases outside the gene matches: 5. This CDR3 region has 17 residues. Looked up from germline, CDR1 is SGHRS and CDR2 is YFSETQ. CDR3 in DNA: TGCGCCAGCAGCTTTGCCGGGACTAGCGGGACCCAAGAGACCCAGTACTTC. Its protein is CASSFAGTSGTQETQYF.

The chain carries TRBV20-1 and TRBJ1-1; no clear D. CDR1 is DFQATT, CDR2 SNEGSKA, per germline (reference sequence). Between the trimmed V and J ends, which lost 0 bases and 0 bases, there was a span of 14 bases. The CDR3 contains 16 residues. In nucleotides, the CDR3 is TGCAGTGCTAGAGATCTTTGGAAGCATATGAACACTGAAGCTTTCTTT. Residues: CSARDLWKHMNTEAFF.

This chain uses TRBV7-9 with TRBJ1-6; D unresolved. The CDR3 covers 14 residues. The germline V and J ends were trimmed by 5 bases and 5 bases, with 10 bases remaining between them. Germline values: CDR1 SEHNR, CDR2 FQNEAQ (reference sequence). The CDR3 bases are TGTGCCAGCAGCAGCCGGGAGAATAATTCACCCCTCCACTTT. Translated: CASSSRENNSPLHF.

The chain links TRBV7-9 to TRBJ1-4, with D possibly being TRBD1 (5 bases). There are 16 residues in the CDR3. Trimming cost V 2 bases and J 8 bases, with 18 bases left between them. Looked up from germline, CDR1 is SEHNR and CDR2 is FQNEAQ (reference sequence). The CDR3 here is CASSLLSSGVSEKLFF. The CDR3, as DNA: TGTGCCAGCAGCTTACTGTCTTCGGGGGTGTCGGAAAAACTGTTTTTT.